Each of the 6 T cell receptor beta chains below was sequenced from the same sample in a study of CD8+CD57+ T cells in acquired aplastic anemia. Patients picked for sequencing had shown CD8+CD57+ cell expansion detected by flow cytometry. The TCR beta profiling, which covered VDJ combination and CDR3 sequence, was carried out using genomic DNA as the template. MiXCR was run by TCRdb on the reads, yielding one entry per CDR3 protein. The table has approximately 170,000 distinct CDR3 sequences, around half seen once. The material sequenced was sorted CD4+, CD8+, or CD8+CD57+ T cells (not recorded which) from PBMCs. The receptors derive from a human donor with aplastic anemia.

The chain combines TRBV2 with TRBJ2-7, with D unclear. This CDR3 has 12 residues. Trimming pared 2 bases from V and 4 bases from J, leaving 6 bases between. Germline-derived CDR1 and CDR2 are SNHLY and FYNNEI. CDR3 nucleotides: TGTGCCAGCAGTGAACAGGCATACGAGCAGTACTTC. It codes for CASSEQAYEQYF.

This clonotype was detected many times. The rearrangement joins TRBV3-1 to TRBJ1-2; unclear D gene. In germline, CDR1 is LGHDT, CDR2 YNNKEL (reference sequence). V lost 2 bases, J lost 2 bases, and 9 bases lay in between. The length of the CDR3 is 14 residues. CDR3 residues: CASSQYESNYGYTF. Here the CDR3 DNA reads TGTGCCAGCAGCCAATACGAATCCAACTATGGCTACACCTTC.

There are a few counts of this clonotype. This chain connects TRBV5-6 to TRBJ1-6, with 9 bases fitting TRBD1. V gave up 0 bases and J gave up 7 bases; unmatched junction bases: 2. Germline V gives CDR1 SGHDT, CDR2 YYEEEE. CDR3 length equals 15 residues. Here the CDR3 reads CASSLGGQGNSPLHF. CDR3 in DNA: TGTGCCAGCAGCTTGGGAGGACAGGGGAATTCACCCCTCCACTTT.

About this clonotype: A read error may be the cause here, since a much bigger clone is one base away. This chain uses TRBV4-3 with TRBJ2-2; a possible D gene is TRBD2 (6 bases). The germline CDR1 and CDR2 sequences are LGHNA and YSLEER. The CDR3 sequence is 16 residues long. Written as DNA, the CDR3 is TGCGCCAGCAGCCAAGATTTAGGACGGAACACCGGGGGGCTGTTTTTT. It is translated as CASSQDLGRNTGGLFF.

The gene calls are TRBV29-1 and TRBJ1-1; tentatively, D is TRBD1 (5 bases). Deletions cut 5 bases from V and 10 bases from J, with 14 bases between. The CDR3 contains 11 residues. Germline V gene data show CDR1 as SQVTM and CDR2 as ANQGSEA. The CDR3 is CSVIRVEAAFF. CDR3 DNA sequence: TGCAGCGTTATCAGGGTCGAGGCAGCTTTCTTT.

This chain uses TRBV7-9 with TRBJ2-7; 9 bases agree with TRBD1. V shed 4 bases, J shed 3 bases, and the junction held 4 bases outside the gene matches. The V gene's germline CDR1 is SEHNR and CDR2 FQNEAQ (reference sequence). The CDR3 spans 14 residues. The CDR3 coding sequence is TGTGCCAGCAGCTCGGGACAGGGATTCTACGAGCAGTACTTC. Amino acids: CASSSGQGFYEQYF.